Below are 27 T cell receptor beta chains sequenced from a single sample in a study of identical twins. TCRdb used MiXCR to reprocess the 5' RACE reads, holding one entry per CDR3 protein. The sample has some 440,000 distinct CDR3 sequences, around 24% seen once. These records were also assigned to another study, of T cells expressing NK-cell markers.

Source material: CD4+ T cells sorted from blood. The receptors derive from a woman aged 18-29 years in good health.

Ten or more counts support this clonotype. The rearrangement links TRBV4-1 to TRBJ1-4; D ambiguous. This CDR3 is built from 14 residues. Germline V lookup: CDR1 MGHRA, CDR2 YSYEKL. V was cut by 1 base and J by 1 base, with 4 bases left in between. Here the CDR3 reads CASSQGVTNEKLFF. As DNA, the CDR3 is TGCGCCAGCAGCCAAGGGGTAACTAATGAAAAACTGTTTTTT.

This sequence joins TRBV2 and TRBJ2-2, with TRBD2 matching over 9 bases. Germline loops: CDR1 SNHLY, CDR2 FYNNEI. The CDR3 has 14 residues. V shed 8 bases, J shed 6 bases, and the junction held 7 bases outside the gene matches. CDR3 region: CASLRGGASGELFF. DNA of the CDR3: TGTGCCAGCCTTCGCGGGGGGGCTTCCGGGGAGCTGTTTTTT.

This clonotype was found a few times. This rearrangement joins TRBV10-3 to TRBJ2-3, with TRBD2 matching over 9 bases. J gave up 4 bases and V 8 bases, and 1 base lay outside the gene matches. The CDR3 runs to 12 residues. Germline lookup yields CDR1 ENHRY and CDR2 SYGVKD. CDR3 residues: CAIGGGADTQYF. The CDR3 bases are TGTGCCATCGGCGGGGGGGCAGATACGCAGTATTTT.

The chain couples TRBV5-1 to TRBJ2-1, with 7 nucleotides matching TRBD2. The CDR3 runs 16 residues. The germline gives CDR1 SGHRS, CDR2 YFSETQ. Unmatched junction bases numbered 4, after V lost 1 base and J lost 0 bases. CDR3 in amino acids: CASSLWGGSSYNEQFF. CDR3 bases: TGCGCCAGCAGCTTGTGGGGCGGGAGCTCCTACAATGAGCAGTTCTTC. The full variable domain, in which reference TRBV5-1 and TRBJ2-1 provide the parts outside the CDR3, is KAGVTQTPRYLIKTRGQQVTLSCSPISGHRSVSWYQQTPGQGLQFLFEYFSETQRNKGNFPGRFSGRQFSNSRSEMNVSTLELGDSALYLCASSLWGGSSYNEQFFGPGTRLTVL.

This clonotype was seen more than once but under ten times. V gene TRBV19 combines with J gene TRBJ2-7, with TRBD1 as a possible D gene (6 bases). Between the trimmed V and J ends, which lost 1 base and 3 bases, there was a span of 10 bases. CDR1 is LNHDA and CDR2 is SQIVND in the germline V gene (reference sequence). The CDR3 length is 14 residues. For the CDR3, the DNA is TGTGCCAGTAGTATAGGGACAGATATCTACGAGCAGTACTTC. This sequence encodes CASSIGTDIYEQYF.

This rearrangement joins TRBV11-2 to TRBJ2-7; D gene ambiguous. Germline values: CDR1 SGHAT, CDR2 FQNNGV. The CDR3 is made up of 14 amino acids. The V end lost 1 base, the J end lost 2 bases, and 9 bases lay between the germline ends. In nucleotides, the CDR3 is TGTGCCAGCAGCTTAGGTCTCAGTGCCTACGAGCAGTACTTC. It encodes CASSLGLSAYEQYF. The full variable domain, with the rest looked up from reference TRBV11-2 and TRBJ2-7, is EAGVAQSPRYKIIEKRQSVAFWCNPISGHATLYWYQQILGQGPKLLIQFQNNGVVDDSQLPKDRFSAERLKGVDSTLKIQPAKLEDSAVYLCASSLGLSAYEQYFGPGTRLTVT.

The V call is TRBV6-2 or TRBV6-3, the J call TRBJ1-6; D might be TRBD1 (6 bases). Germline CDR1 reads MNHEY; CDR2 reads SVGEGT. V lost 0 bases, J lost 9 bases, and 9 bases lay in between. This CDR3 is built from 14 residues. The CDR3 DNA reads as TGTGCCAGCAGTTACTCGGACAGAATTTCACCCCTCCACTTT. Encoded protein: CASSYSDRISPLHF.

The chain recombines TRBV20-1 with TRBJ1-1, with 8 nucleotides matching TRBD1. The length of the CDR3 is 13 residues. Germline trimming cut 4 bases from V and 5 bases from J; bases unmatched to any gene: 6. The germline CDR1 and CDR2 sequences are DFQATT and SNEGSKA (reference sequence). In DNA, the CDR3 is TGCAGTGCTACAGGGGGCTGGGGTACTGAAGCTTTCTTT. Translating it yields CSATGGWGTEAFF.

A few counts support this clonotype. The chain is built from TRBV7-6 and TRBJ1-5; D ambiguous. Trimming cost V 1 base and J 7 bases, with 8 bases left between them. Germline V gives CDR1 SGHVS, CDR2 FNYEAQ. This CDR3 has 13 residues. The CDR3 loop is CASSLVGEQPQHF. In DNA form, the CDR3 reads TGTGCCAGCAGCTTAGTCGGGGAGCAGCCCCAGCATTTT. The full variable domain, with the rest looked up from reference TRBV7-6 and TRBJ1-5, is GAGVSQSPRYKVTKRGQDVALRCDPISGHVSLYWYRQALGQGPEFLTYFNYEAQQDKSGLPNDRFSAERPEGSISTLTIQRTEQRDSAMYRCASSLVGEQPQHFGDGTRLSIL.

V and J are TRBV9 and TRBJ2-1; 7 nucleotides align to TRBD2. This CDR3 has 16 amino acids. J was trimmed by 6 bases and V by 2 bases; bases with no gene match: 11. Germline CDR1 reads SGDLS; CDR2 reads YYNGEE. This chain's CDR3 is CASSVRGGSWPNEQFF. The CDR3 coding sequence is TGTGCCAGCAGCGTTCGAGGCGGGAGTTGGCCCAATGAGCAGTTCTTC.

The chain links TRBV6-1 to TRBJ2-5; D possibly uses TRBD1 or TRBD2 (5 bases each). This CDR3 contains 14 residues. The V end lost 6 bases, the J end lost 5 bases, and 16 bases lay between the germline ends. CDR1 MNHNS and CDR2 SASEGT come from the germline V gene. The CDR3 loop reads CASSFIRGSETQYF. The CDR3 bases are TGTGCCAGCAGCTTCATCCGGGGCTCTGAGACCCAGTACTTC.

V is TRBV18 and J is TRBJ2-7; D is possibly TRBD2 (6 bases). Trimming stripped 3 bases from V and 5 bases from J, with 17 bases between. This CDR3 region has 15 residues. Germline V gives CDR1 KGHSH, CDR2 LQKENI. The CDR3 protein is CASSPTSQSTHEQYF. Here the CDR3 DNA reads TGTGCCAGCTCACCGACTAGTCAAAGTACCCACGAGCAGTACTTC.

The chain uses TRBV20-1 and TRBJ2-7; D gene unclear. There are 13 residues in the CDR3. V gave up 2 bases and J gave up 6 bases, with 14 bases separating them. Looked up from germline, CDR1 is DFQATT and CDR2 is SNEGSKA (reference sequence). The CDR3 DNA sequence: TGCAGTGCTAGACCCCGGGCCAGAGGCGAGCAGTACTTC. Its protein is CSARPRARGEQYF.

V gene TRBV9 combines with J gene TRBJ2-3; 10 nucleotides match TRBD2. The CDR3 runs to 15 residues. The V segment lost 5 bases and the J segment 2 bases; nucleotides outside the gene matches: 5. Germline V gene lookup returns CDR1 SGDLS and CDR2 YYNGEE. CDR3: CASSAGTSATDTQYF. In nucleotides, the CDR3 is TGTGCCAGCAGTGCCGGGACTAGCGCCACAGATACGCAGTATTTT.

The chain links TRBV7-2 to TRBJ2-7; 7 nucleotides align to TRBD2. The V segment lost 3 bases and the J segment 4 bases; nucleotides outside the gene matches: 9. Germline V CDR1 and CDR2: SGHTA, FQGNSA. The length of the CDR3 is 15 residues. The CDR3 DNA sequence: TGTGCCAGCAGCTTGGGGGGAGGGAGAGAGTACGAGCAGTACTTC. Protein product: CASSLGGGREYEQYF. Full variable domain (rest looked up from reference TRBV7-2 and TRBJ2-7): GAGVSQSPSNKVTEKGKDVELRCDPISGHTALYWYRQSLGQGLEFLIYFQGNSAPDKSGLPSDRFSAERTGGSVSTLTIQRTQQEDSAVYLCASSLGGGREYEQYFGPGTRLTVT.

The chain carries TRBV20-1 and TRBJ2-2; D is perhaps TRBD2 (5 bases). CDR1 and CDR2 from the germline V gene are DFQATT and SNEGSKA (reference sequence). This CDR3 has 16 amino acids. V lost 1 base to trimming and J lost 1 base, with 13 bases between them. The DNA for the CDR3 is TGCAGTGCTAGAGGCCGGATCGGGGTGAACACCGGGGAGCTGTTTTTT. Its protein is CSARGRIGVNTGELFF.

This clonotype was detected only a few times. This sequence joins TRBV7-2 and TRBJ2-7; 9 positions match TRBD1. Unmatched junction bases numbered 7, after V lost 2 bases and J lost 5 bases. The CDR3 is 15 amino acids. Looked up from germline, CDR1 is SGHTA and CDR2 is FQGNSA. The CDR3 DNA reads as TGTGCCAGCAGCTTAACTGGGACAGGGAACAACGAGCAGTACTTC. It codes for CASSLTGTGNNEQYF.

This clonotype turned up a few times. The J gene is TRBJ1-1, the V gene TRBV29-1; tentatively, D is TRBD1 (6 bases). V lost 7 bases to trimming and J lost 6 bases, with 15 bases between them. Looked up from germline, CDR1 is SQVTM and CDR2 is ANQGSEA. The CDR3 totals 12 residues. CDR3 in amino acids: CSGEGGAAEAFF. In nucleotides, the CDR3 is TGCAGCGGGGAGGGGGGGGCTGCTGAAGCTTTCTTT.

This clonotype was recorded a few times. The chain combines TRBV29-1 with TRBJ2-2; possible D gene TRBD1, 5 bases. In germline, CDR1 is SQVTM, CDR2 ANQGSEA. V was pared by 5 bases and J by 0 bases, with 10 bases between. The CDR3 consists of 14 residues. CDR3 sequence: CSVTRQSNTGELFF. CDR3 bases: TGCAGCGTTACTCGACAGTCGAACACCGGGGAGCTGTTTTTT.

This clonotype was detected a few times. V is TRBV20-1 and J is TRBJ2-3; 10 positions match TRBD1. Germline assignment: CDR1 DFQATT and CDR2 SNEGSKA (reference sequence). Trimming cost V 6 bases and J 4 bases; bases outside gene matches: 4. The CDR3 covers 13 residues. CDR3 loop: CSAQGQGADTQYF. CDR3 nucleotide sequence: TGCAGTGCCCAAGGACAGGGGGCAGATACGCAGTATTTT.

The V and J genes are TRBV7-8 and TRBJ2-7; possibly TRBD1 for D (5 bases). Germline V lookup: CDR1 SGHVS, CDR2 FQNEAQ. Between the trimmed V and J ends, which lost 1 base and 1 base, there was a span of 8 bases. CDR3 length: 14 residues. CDR3 DNA: TGTGCCAGCAGCTTAGTTGACAGATCCTACGAGCAGTACTTC. Its protein is CASSLVDRSYEQYF.

This clonotype was observed a handful of times. The genes are TRBV19 and TRBJ2-1; 9 bases map to TRBD2. The CDR3 covers 15 residues. The ends lost 8 bases at V and 6 bases at J; junction bases unmatched: 11. Germline V CDR1 and CDR2: LNHDA, SQIVND (reference sequence). In DNA, the CDR3 is TGTGCCAGTTTTTCGGGCGGGGGGGTTGGCAATGAGCAGTTCTTC. Its translation is CASFSGGGVGNEQFF.

There are a few counts of this clonotype. DNA of the CDR3: TGCAGCGTTGAAGACCCGGGCATGGTAGCGGGCGCAATCACAGATACGCAGTATTTT. Its translation is CSVEDPGMVAGAITDTQYF. This sequence joins TRBV29-1 and TRBJ2-3; 7 bases align to TRBD2. Unmatched junction bases numbered 17, after V lost 0 bases and J lost 2 bases. This CDR3 contains 19 residues. Germline V CDR1 and CDR2: SQVTM, ANQGSEA.

Many counts were recorded for this clonotype. V is TRBV20-1 and J is TRBJ2-2; a weak D match, TRBD2 (6 bases). V was pared by 6 bases and J by 7 bases, with 15 bases between. This CDR3 is 13 amino acids long. Germline CDR1 is DFQATT and CDR2 is SNEGSKA (reference sequence). The CDR3 nucleotides read TGCAGTGCAAACGGGGGAGGTGGCGGGGAGCTGTTTTTT. Amino acids: CSANGGGGGELFF.

This clonotype occurred a few times. The chain employs TRBV20-1 and TRBJ1-2; perhaps TRBD1 as D (6 bases). This CDR3 comprises 15 residues. CDR1 and CDR2 from the germline V gene are DFQATT and SNEGSKA (reference sequence). Between the trimmed V and J ends, which lost 5 bases and 0 bases, there was a span of 16 bases. This chain's CDR3 is CSAVGQSGSNYGYTF. The CDR3 DNA sequence: TGCAGTGCTGTCGGACAGTCTGGTTCTAACTATGGCTACACCTTC.

V usage is TRBV12-3 or TRBV12-4 and J usage is TRBJ1-2; D uncertain. Trimming shortened V by 3 bases and J by 6 bases, and 2 bases separated the two germline ends. The CDR3 has 10 amino acids. The CDR3 is CASSFNGYTF. CDR3 nucleotide sequence: TGTGCCAGCAGTTTTAATGGCTACACCTTC.

The chain has TRBV20-1 and TRBJ2-4, with 8 bases that match TRBD2. CDR3 length: 15 residues. From germline, CDR1 is DFQATT and CDR2 SNEGSKA (reference sequence). The V segment lost 3 bases and the J segment 6 bases; nucleotides outside the gene matches: 10. The DNA for the CDR3 is TGCAGTGCTAGTATCCCGGGGGGGCGTGGAAACATTCAGTACTTC. Translating gives CSASIPGGRGNIQYF.